The 32 T cell receptor beta chains in this list originate from one sample, sequenced in a study of blood T cell repertoires in COVID-19. Some clones are missing from TCRdb's copy, which holds only in-frame ones; the method was immunoSEQ multiplex PCR. Of 37,000 or so clones in the sample, 89% were seen once. Sequencing was carried out using peripheral blood. The receptors here all came from a human donor in a cohort sampled during active COVID-19.

This chain connects TRBV5-1 to TRBJ1-5; D might be TRBD1 (6 bases). The CDR3 loop spans 14 amino acids. Trimming took 4 bases from V and 5 from J, leaving 13 bases between them. The germline gives CDR1 SGHRS, CDR2 YFSETQ. The CDR3 loop reads CASSPEGGHQPQHF. CDR3 bases: TGCGCCAGCAGCCCCGAAGGGGGTCATCAGCCCCAGCATTTT.

V gene TRBV6-5 combines with J gene TRBJ1-6, with 7 bases that match TRBD1. Germline V gives CDR1 MNHEY, CDR2 SVGAGI. J lost 7 bases, V lost 0 bases, and 3 bases had no gene match. The CDR3 sequence is 15 residues long. The CDR3 reads CASSYSTGWNSPLHF. CDR3 nucleotide sequence: TGTGCCAGCAGTTACTCGACAGGGTGGAATTCACCCCTCCACTTT.

This clone was recorded once. The CDR3 region has the DNA TGTGCCAGCAGCTTAGCCACGGGTCCTACTAGAGCTTTCTTT. Protein product: CASSLATGPTRAFF. V and J are TRBV7-2 and TRBJ1-1; D unclear. This CDR3 contains 14 residues. The germline V gene encodes CDR1 SGHTA and CDR2 FQGNSA. V lost 0 bases, J lost 10 bases, and 15 bases lay in between.

The rearrangement links TRBV9 to TRBJ2-3, with 8 bases fitting TRBD2. CDR3 length: 17 residues. The V gene end was trimmed by 3 bases and the J gene end by 0 bases; junction bases not matched to a gene: 9. Germline CDR1 reads SGDLS; CDR2 reads YYNGEE. The CDR3 here is CASSARVAGFSTDTQYF. The CDR3, as DNA: TGTGCCAGCAGCGCCCGTGTAGCGGGGTTTAGCACAGATACGCAGTATTTT.

The chain uses TRBV11-2 and TRBJ2-1; D uncertain. Germline loops: CDR1 SGHAT, CDR2 FQNNGV. The ends were cut back, 0 bases at V and 3 bases at J, with 6 bases in the middle. The CDR3 has 14 amino acids. CDR3: CASSLDVSYNEQFF. CDR3 in DNA: TGTGCCAGCAGCTTAGATGTCAGCTACAATGAGCAGTTCTTC.

The rearrangement links TRBV5-1 to TRBJ1-1; a weak D match, TRBD1 (6 bases). Germline V gene sequence: CDR1 SGHRS, CDR2 YFSETQ. Trimming cost V 4 bases and J 11 bases, with 21 bases left between them. The CDR3 has 14 residues. The CDR3 DNA follows: TGCGCCAGCAGCCCGGGAAATCCGGGACAAAAGGCTTTCTTT. Translating it yields CASSPGNPGQKAFF.

This clone was found a few times. The V and J genes are TRBV30 and TRBJ1-5; the D is unclear. Trimming removed 2 bases from V and 7 bases from J, with 12 bases in between. Looked up from germline, CDR1 is GTSNPN and CDR2 is SVGIG (reference sequence). The CDR3 has 13 residues. The CDR3 region is CAWSNQAGQPQHF. Here the CDR3 DNA reads TGTGCCTGGAGTAATCAGGCTGGGCAGCCCCAGCATTTT.

This chain connects TRBV18 to TRBJ2-3, with a tentative D call TRBD2 (6 bases). With 1 base removed from V and 0 bases from J, the gap between germline ends came to 11 bases. The CDR3 is made up of 16 amino acids. CDR1 is KGHSH, CDR2 LQKENI, per germline. DNA of the CDR3: TGTGCCAGCTCACCACTAGGGCTAGCGAGCACAGATACGCAGTATTTT. Translating it yields CASSPLGLASTDTQYF.

This chain joins TRBV5-1 and TRBJ1-4, with D perhaps matching TRBD1 (5 bases). Between the trimmed V and J ends, which lost 2 bases and 8 bases, there was a span of 13 bases. This CDR3 spans 14 amino acids. Germline values: CDR1 SGHRS, CDR2 YFSETQ. DNA for the CDR3: TGCGCCAGCAGCTTCGGGGGTCTGGGGGAAAAACTGTTTTTT. Its translation is CASSFGGLGEKLFF.

This chain uses TRBV7-2 with TRBJ2-7; 12 bases align to TRBD1. Germline V CDR1 and CDR2: SGHTA, FQGNSA. CDR3 length: 14 amino acids. Trimming removed 3 bases from V and 6 bases from J; junction bases left unmatched: 3. The CDR3 nucleotides are TGTGCCAGCAGCTTGGGACAGGGGGCTATCGAGCAGTACTTC. Amino acid sequence: CASSLGQGAIEQYF.

This clone was detected only a few times. The chain couples TRBV27 to TRBJ1-4, with D perhaps matching TRBD1 (6 bases). The ends were cut back, 3 bases at V and 5 bases at J, with 10 bases in the middle. Germline values: CDR1 MNHEY, CDR2 SMNVEV (reference sequence). There are 14 residues in the CDR3. This CDR3 reads CASSFGRGNEKLFF. The DNA of the CDR3 is TGTGCCAGCAGTTTTGGAAGGGGGAATGAAAAACTGTTTTTT.

The rearrangement links TRBV3-1 (or the pseudogene TRBV3-2) to TRBJ1-5; D is ambiguous. Trimming took 1 base from V and 1 from J, leaving 5 bases between them. The germline gives CDR1 LGHDT, CDR2 YNNKEL (reference sequence). The CDR3 length is 14 residues. The CDR3 sequence: CASSQGLSNQPQHF. In DNA form, the CDR3 reads TGTGCCAGCAGCCAAGGACTAAGCAATCAGCCCCAGCATTTT.

The chain joins TRBV5-1 to TRBJ2-2; 8 bases are a match to TRBD1. Germline-derived CDR1 and CDR2 are SGHRS and YFSETQ. CDR3 size: 15 residues. V lost 4 bases to trimming and J lost 0 bases; unmatched junction nucleotides: 2. The CDR3 bases are TGCGCCAGCAGCCAGGGGGCTTCGAACACCGGGGAGCTGTTTTTT. As protein: CASSQGASNTGELFF. The full variable domain, its missing parts supplied by reference TRBV5-1 and TRBJ2-2, is KAGVTQTPRYLIKTRGQQVTLSCSPISGHRSVSWYQQTPGQGLQFLFEYFSETQRNKGNFPGRFSGRQFSNSRSEMNVSTLELGDSALYLCASSQGASNTGELFFGEGSRLTVL.

The chain uses TRBV19 and TRBJ2-2, with TRBD1 as a possible D gene (6 bases). The germline V gene has CDR1 LNHDA and CDR2 SQIVND (reference sequence). The V gene lost 5 bases and the J gene lost 6 bases, with 19 bases spanning the gap. The CDR3 totals 16 residues. This CDR3 is CASSPRGRGKAGELFF. CDR3 bases: TGTGCCAGTAGTCCCCGAGGCAGGGGCAAGGCCGGGGAGCTGTTTTTT.

J is TRBJ1-2 and V is TRBV10-3; 9 bases line up with TRBD1. Germline lookup yields CDR1 ENHRY and CDR2 SYGVKD. CDR3 length: 13 amino acids. V lost 6 bases, J lost 7 bases, and 6 bases stayed unmatched. The CDR3 nucleotides are TGTGCCATCAGCCCGGGACAGGGTACTGGCTACACCTTC. It is translated as CAISPGQGTGYTF.

The rearrangement joins TRBV19 to TRBJ1-2; D is possibly TRBD1 (6 bases). CDR3 size: 16 residues. Deletions cut 2 bases from V and 1 base from J, with 14 bases between. Germline CDR1 is LNHDA and CDR2 is SQIVND (reference sequence). The DNA of the CDR3 is TGTGCCAGTAGTATACGAACAACAGGGAGTAACTATGGCTACACCTTC. It translates to CASSIRTTGSNYGYTF.

The CDR3 DNA follows: TGTGCCAGCAGCCGTATACAGGTCATGAACACTGAAGCTTTCTTT. This codes for CASSRIQVMNTEAFF. The chain joins TRBV14 to TRBJ1-1; perhaps TRBD1 as D (5 bases). The germline V gene has CDR1 SGHDN and CDR2 FVKESK. Trimming cost V 4 bases and J 0 bases, with 12 bases left between them. This CDR3 has 15 amino acids.

The chain joins TRBV7-2 to TRBJ2-7, with 8 bases identical to TRBD1. CDR3 length: 13 amino acids. Losses at the gene ends were 0 bases for V and 6 bases for J; bases not matched to a gene: 1. In germline, CDR1 is SGHTA, CDR2 FQGNSA. The CDR3 sequence: CASSLARGLEQYF. The CDR3 DNA reads TGTGCCAGCAGCTTAGCCAGGGGGCTCGAGCAGTACTTC.

The chain couples TRBV6-1 to TRBJ1-5; D remains ambiguous. This CDR3 is built from 16 residues. The V gene's germline CDR1 is MNHNS and CDR2 SASEGT. Between the trimmed V and J ends, which lost 1 base and 0 bases, there was a span of 10 bases. The CDR3 protein is CASSEGPVYSNQPQHF. CDR3 in DNA: TGTGCCAGCAGTGAAGGGCCAGTTTATAGCAATCAGCCCCAGCATTTT.

Points on this clone: Other DNA sequences within the sample encode an identical CDR3. The V gene is TRBV5-1, the J gene TRBJ2-1; the match to TRBD2 covers 9 bases. After removal of 2 bases from V and 1 base from J, the junction contained 4 bases not matched to a gene. Germline V gene lookup returns CDR1 SGHRS and CDR2 YFSETQ. The CDR3 sequence is 16 residues long. The CDR3 sequence is CASSFTSGSSYNEQFF. DNA for the CDR3: TGCGCCAGCAGCTTTACTAGCGGGTCTTCCTACAATGAGCAGTTCTTC.

The genes are TRBV27 and TRBJ1-2, with 7 bases fitting TRBD1. The germline V gene has CDR1 MNHEY and CDR2 SMNVEV (reference sequence). CDR3 length: 14 residues. Trimming removed 4 bases from V and 4 bases from J; junction bases left unmatched: 6. This CDR3 reads CASSSGQRFYGYTF. CDR3 DNA sequence: TGTGCCAGCAGTTCGGGACAGAGATTCTATGGCTACACCTTC.

This chain joins TRBV19 and TRBJ2-2, with 11 bases aligning to TRBD1. This CDR3 spans 14 amino acids. Germline assignment: CDR1 LNHDA and CDR2 SQIVND (reference sequence). The ends lost 9 bases at V and 3 bases at J; junction bases unmatched: 3. CDR3 sequence: CASRTGGHTGELFF. The CDR3, as DNA: TGTGCCAGCCGGACAGGGGGCCACACCGGGGAGCTGTTTTTT.

This rearrangement joins TRBV19 to TRBJ2-7; D is undetermined. The CDR3 runs 14 residues. Per germline, CDR1 LNHDA and CDR2 SQIVND (reference sequence). V was cut by 7 bases and J by 2 bases, with 15 bases left in between. The CDR3 loop is CASTPDAGAYEQYF. The CDR3 coding sequence is TGTGCCAGTACCCCCGACGCCGGAGCCTACGAGCAGTACTTC.

The chain couples TRBV11-2 to TRBJ2-1, with TRBD2 matching 8 bases. This CDR3 is built from 15 residues. Looked up from germline, CDR1 is SGHAT and CDR2 is FQNNGV. V gave up 5 bases and J gave up 7 bases; unmatched junction bases: 10. CDR3 coding DNA: TGTGCCAGCAGCCCCCCCGGACTAGCAGGTAATGAGCAGTTCTTC. Its translation: CASSPPGLAGNEQFF. The full variable domain, with the rest looked up from reference TRBV11-2 and TRBJ2-1, is EAGVAQSPRYKIIEKRQSVAFWCNPISGHATLYWYQQILGQGPKLLIQFQNNGVVDDSQLPKDRFSAERLKGVDSTLKIQPAKLEDSAVYLCASSPPGLAGNEQFFGPGTRLTVL.

The V gene is TRBV5-4, the J gene TRBJ1-2; no reliable D call. V lost 2 bases and J lost 8, with 16 bases in between. The CDR3 covers 14 residues. Looked up from germline, CDR1 is SGHNT and CDR2 is YYREEE (reference sequence). Here the CDR3 reads CASSFTGTLVGYTF. CDR3 nucleotides: TGTGCCAGCAGCTTCACCGGTACTTTGGTCGGCTACACCTTC.

CDR3 residues: CASSLGTSLGTNEQFF. The CDR3 nucleotides read TGTGCCAGCAGCTTAGGGACCTCCTTGGGGACTAATGAGCAGTTCTTC. The chain carries TRBV11-3 and TRBJ2-1, with D possibly being TRBD2 (6 bases). V shed 1 base and J shed 7 bases, with 17 bases lying between them. From germline, CDR1 is SGHNT and CDR2 YENEEA. This CDR3 region has 16 residues.

The chain employs TRBV4-1 and TRBJ2-2; 8 bases agree with TRBD1. V dropped 7 bases and J dropped 4; count of bases not matched to a gene: 5. Germline V lookup: CDR1 MGHRA, CDR2 YSYEKL. There are 14 residues in the CDR3. CDR3: CASTTTGGTGELFF. The CDR3 DNA sequence: TGCGCCAGCACCACAACAGGGGGCACCGGGGAGCTGTTTTTT.

The chain combines TRBV5-1 with TRBJ2-3; TRBD2 matches at 10 bases. This CDR3 comprises 16 residues. Looked up from germline, CDR1 is SGHRS and CDR2 is YFSETQ. V shed 4 bases, J shed 2 bases, and the junction held 7 bases outside the gene matches. CDR3 nucleotide sequence: TGCGCCAGCAGCCAAGAGCGGGGGGGACCCACAGATACGCAGTATTTT. Translating gives CASSQERGGPTDTQYF.

This sequence joins TRBV6-4 and TRBJ2-7; TRBD2 matches 7 bases. The CDR3 length is 16 residues. V lost 3 bases and J lost 1; bases outside the gene matches: 9. CDR1 is MRHNA, CDR2 SNTAGT, per germline. This chain's CDR3 is CASSENGGSSSYEQYF. CDR3 nucleotides: TGTGCCAGCAGTGAGAACGGGGGGTCCTCTTCCTACGAGCAGTACTTC.

This chain connects TRBV21-1 to TRBJ1-5; TRBD1 reflects the table's D call only, with no check against the DNA. TRBV21-1 is classified as a pseudogene. CDR3 length equals 19 residues. The CDR3 sequence: CASPLRGRQGARGNQPQHF. For the CDR3, the DNA is TGTGCCAGCCCCTTAAGGGGGCGCCAGGGGGCGCGTGGCAATCAGCCCCAGCATTTT.

The chain is built from TRBV27 and TRBJ2-6; 8 bases map to TRBD1. Trimming took 2 bases from V and 2 from J; bases not matched to a gene: 5. The CDR3 sequence is 17 residues long. Germline V gives CDR1 MNHEY, CDR2 SMNVEV (reference sequence). The CDR3 spells CASSLGTGGAGANVLTF. CDR3 nucleotide sequence: TGTGCCAGCAGTTTAGGCACAGGGGGAGCTGGGGCCAACGTCCTGACTTTC.

This chain uses TRBV20-1 with TRBJ1-1; possibly TRBD1 for D (5 bases). The germline V gene has CDR1 DFQATT and CDR2 SNEGSKA (reference sequence). V lost 6 bases and J 5 bases, leaving 10 bases between the germline ends. The CDR3 contains 11 residues. CDR3 region: CSAERGTEAFF. CDR3 nucleotide sequence: TGCAGTGCGGAAAGGGGTACTGAAGCTTTCTTT.